This TCR beta chain emerged from a study of CXCR3-negative and CXCR3-positive naive CD8 T cells. Broader study findings: Naive cells with CXCR3 showed TRB CDR3s that were more hydrophobic than those in CXCR3-negative naive cells. Naive cells, whether CXCR3-negative or CXCR3-positive, had similar TRBV-TRBJ usage, while memory cells differed.

Worth noting for this clonotype: The antigen remains unidentified.

It was by 5' RACE with UMI labels that the TRB cDNA libraries were prepared. TCRdb reanalyzed the 5' RACE reads, giving one entry per CDR3 protein sequence and no DNA. This listing includes approximately 59,000 distinct CDR3 sequences. CD45RO-CCR7+CD27+CD95- characterized naive CD8+ T cells. Germline CDR1 and CDR2: SGDLS and YYNGEE. This CDR3 spans 14 amino acids. Sequenced material: naive CXCR3+ CD8+ T cells from blood. The subset was: CD45RO-CCR7+CD27+CD95- naive CD8+ T cells expressing CXCR3 (TNR3+). This chain uses TRBV9 with TRBJ1-1; the D call from TCRdb, TRBD1, cannot be confirmed without DNA. The TCR originated in a human donor in good health. Some clones in this sample may be carry-over from other donors' samples. The CDR3 is CASSVEQGNTEAFF. Looking up the rest from reference TRBV9 and TRBJ1-1 gives the full variable domain: DSGVTQTPKHLITATGQRVTLRCSPRSGDLSVYWYQQSLDQGLQFLIQYYNGEERAKGNILERFSAQQFPDLHSELNLSSLELGDSALYFCASSVEQGNTEAFFGQGTRLTVV.